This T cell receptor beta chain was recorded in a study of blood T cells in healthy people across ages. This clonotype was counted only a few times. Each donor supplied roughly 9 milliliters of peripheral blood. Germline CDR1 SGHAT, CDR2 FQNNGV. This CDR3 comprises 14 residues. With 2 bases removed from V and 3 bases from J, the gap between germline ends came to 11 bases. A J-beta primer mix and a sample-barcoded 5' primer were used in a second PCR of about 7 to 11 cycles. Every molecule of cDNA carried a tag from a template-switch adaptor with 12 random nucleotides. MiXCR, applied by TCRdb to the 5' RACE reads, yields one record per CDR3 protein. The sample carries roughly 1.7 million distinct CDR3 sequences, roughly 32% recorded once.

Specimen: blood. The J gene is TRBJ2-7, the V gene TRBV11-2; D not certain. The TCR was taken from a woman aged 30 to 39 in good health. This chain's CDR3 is CASSLSRRYYEQYF. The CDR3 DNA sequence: TGTGCCAGCAGCTTAAGCAGGCGATACTACGAGCAGTACTTC.